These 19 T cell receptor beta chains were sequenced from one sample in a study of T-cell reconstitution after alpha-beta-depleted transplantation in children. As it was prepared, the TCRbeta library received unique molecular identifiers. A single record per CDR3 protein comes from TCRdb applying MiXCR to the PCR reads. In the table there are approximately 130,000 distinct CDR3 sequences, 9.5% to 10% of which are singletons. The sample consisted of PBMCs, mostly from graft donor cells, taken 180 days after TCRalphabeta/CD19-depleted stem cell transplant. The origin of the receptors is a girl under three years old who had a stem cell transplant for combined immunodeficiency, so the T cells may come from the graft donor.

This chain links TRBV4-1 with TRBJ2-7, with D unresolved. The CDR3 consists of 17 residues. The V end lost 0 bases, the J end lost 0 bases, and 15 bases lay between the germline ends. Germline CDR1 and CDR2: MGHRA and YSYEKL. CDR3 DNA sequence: TGCGCCAGCAGCCAAGATCGTCCGGGCCGTATCTCCTACGAGCAGTACTTC. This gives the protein CASSQDRPGRISYEQYF.

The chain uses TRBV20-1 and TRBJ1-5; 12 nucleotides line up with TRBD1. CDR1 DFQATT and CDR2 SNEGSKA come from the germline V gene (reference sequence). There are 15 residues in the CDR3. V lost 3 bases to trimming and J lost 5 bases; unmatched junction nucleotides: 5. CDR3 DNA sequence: TGCAGTGCTAGCGGGACAGGGGGCGCGGATCAGCCCCAGCATTTT. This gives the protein CSASGTGGADQPQHF.

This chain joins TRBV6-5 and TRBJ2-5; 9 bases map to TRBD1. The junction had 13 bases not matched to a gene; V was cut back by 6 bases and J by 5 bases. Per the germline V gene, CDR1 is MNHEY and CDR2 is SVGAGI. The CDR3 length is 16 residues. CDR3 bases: TGTGCCAGCAGAGGGACAGGGACGGGGGAGGGCGAGACCCAGTACTTC. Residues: CASRGTGTGEGETQYF.

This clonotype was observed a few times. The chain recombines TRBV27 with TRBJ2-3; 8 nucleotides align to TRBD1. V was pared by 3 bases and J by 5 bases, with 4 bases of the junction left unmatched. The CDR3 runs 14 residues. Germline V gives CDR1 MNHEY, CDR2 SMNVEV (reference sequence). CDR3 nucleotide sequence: TGTGCCAGCAGTTTCACAGGGGGTCTAGATACGCAGTATTTT. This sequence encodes CASSFTGGLDTQYF.

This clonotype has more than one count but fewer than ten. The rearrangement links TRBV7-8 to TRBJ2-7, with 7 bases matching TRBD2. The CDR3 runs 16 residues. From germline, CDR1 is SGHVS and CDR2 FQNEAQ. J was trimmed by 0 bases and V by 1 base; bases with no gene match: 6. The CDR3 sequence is CASSLVGRGSSYEQYF. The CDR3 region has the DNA TGTGCCAGCAGCTTAGTGGGGCGGGGGAGCTCCTACGAGCAGTACTTC.

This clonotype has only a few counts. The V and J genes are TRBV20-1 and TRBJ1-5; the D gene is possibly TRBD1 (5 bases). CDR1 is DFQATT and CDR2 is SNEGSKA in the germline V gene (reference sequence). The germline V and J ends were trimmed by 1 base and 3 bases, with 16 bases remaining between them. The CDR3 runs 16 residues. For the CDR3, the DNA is TGCAGTGCTAGAGTCCCAGGGCTTCAGGCCAATCAGCCCCAGCATTTT. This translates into CSARVPGLQANQPQHF.

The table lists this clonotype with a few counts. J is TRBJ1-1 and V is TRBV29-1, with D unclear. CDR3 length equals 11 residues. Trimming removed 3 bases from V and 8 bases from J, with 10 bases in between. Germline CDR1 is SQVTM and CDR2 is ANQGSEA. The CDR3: CSVESTVEAFF. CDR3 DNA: TGCAGCGTTGAGTCCACAGTCGAAGCTTTCTTT.

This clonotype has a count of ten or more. The CDR3 is CASSLALRQGQFF. In nucleotides, the CDR3 is TGTGCCAGCAGTTTAGCGCTCAGACAGGGCCAGTTCTTC. The chain combines TRBV12-3 or TRBV12-4 with TRBJ2-1; 7 positions match TRBD1. The trim removed 0 bases at V and 13 bases at J, leaving 6 bases unmatched. The CDR3 runs to 13 residues.

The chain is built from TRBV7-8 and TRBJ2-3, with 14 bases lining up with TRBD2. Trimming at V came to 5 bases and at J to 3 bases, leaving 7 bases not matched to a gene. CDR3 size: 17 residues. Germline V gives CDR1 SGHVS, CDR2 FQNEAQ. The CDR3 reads CASSPRLAGGRTDTQYF. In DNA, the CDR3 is TGTGCCAGCAGCCCAAGACTAGCGGGAGGGCGTACAGATACGCAGTATTTT.

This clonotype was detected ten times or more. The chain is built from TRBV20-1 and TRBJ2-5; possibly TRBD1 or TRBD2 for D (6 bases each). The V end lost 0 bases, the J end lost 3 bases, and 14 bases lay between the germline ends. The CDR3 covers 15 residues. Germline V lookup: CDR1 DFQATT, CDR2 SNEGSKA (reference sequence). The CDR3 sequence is CSARDHGGGKETQYF. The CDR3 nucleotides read TGCAGTGCTAGAGATCACGGGGGCGGAAAAGAGACCCAGTACTTC.

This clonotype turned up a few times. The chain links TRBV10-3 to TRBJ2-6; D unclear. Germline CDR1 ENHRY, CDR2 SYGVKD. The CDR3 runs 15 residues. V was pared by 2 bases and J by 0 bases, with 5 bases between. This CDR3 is CAISERSSGANVLTF. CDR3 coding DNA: TGTGCCATCAGTGAGCGGAGCTCTGGGGCCAACGTCCTGACTTTC.

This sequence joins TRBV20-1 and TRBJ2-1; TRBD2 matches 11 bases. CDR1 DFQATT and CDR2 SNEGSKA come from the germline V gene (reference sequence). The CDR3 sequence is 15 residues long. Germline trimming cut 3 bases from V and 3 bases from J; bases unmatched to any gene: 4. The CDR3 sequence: CSARTSGVLYNEQFF. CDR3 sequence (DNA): TGCAGTGCTAGGACTAGCGGGGTACTCTACAATGAGCAGTTCTTC.

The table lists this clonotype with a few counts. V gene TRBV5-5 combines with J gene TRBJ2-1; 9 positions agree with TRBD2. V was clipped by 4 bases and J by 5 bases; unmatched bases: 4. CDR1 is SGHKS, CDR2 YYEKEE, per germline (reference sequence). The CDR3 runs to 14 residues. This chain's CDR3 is CASSVAGAHNEQFF. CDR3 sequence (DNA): TGTGCCAGCAGCGTAGCGGGAGCGCACAATGAGCAGTTCTTC.

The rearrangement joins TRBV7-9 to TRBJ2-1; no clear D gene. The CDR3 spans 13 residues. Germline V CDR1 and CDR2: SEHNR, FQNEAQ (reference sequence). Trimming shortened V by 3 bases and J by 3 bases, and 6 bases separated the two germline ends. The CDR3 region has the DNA TGTGCCAGCAGCTTTGGTCACTACAATGAGCAGTTCTTC. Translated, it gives CASSFGHYNEQFF. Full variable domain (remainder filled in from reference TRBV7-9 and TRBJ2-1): DTGVSQNPRHKITKRGQNVTFRCDPISEHNRLYWYRQTLGQGPEFLTYFQNEAQLEKSRLLSDRFSAERPKGSFSTLEIQRTEQGDSAMYLCASSFGHYNEQFFGPGTRLTVL.

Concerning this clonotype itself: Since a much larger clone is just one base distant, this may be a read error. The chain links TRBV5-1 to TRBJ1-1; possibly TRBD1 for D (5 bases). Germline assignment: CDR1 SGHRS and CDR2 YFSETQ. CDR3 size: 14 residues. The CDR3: CASRVGAVDTEVFF. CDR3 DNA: TGCGCCAGCAGGGTCGGGGCGGTGGACACTGAAGTTTTCTTT.

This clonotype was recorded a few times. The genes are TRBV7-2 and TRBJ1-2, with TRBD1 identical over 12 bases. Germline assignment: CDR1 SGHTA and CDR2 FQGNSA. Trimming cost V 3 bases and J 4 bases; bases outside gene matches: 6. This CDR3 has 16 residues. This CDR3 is CASSLAGTGGPYGYTF. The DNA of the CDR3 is TGTGCCAGCAGCTTGGCCGGGACAGGGGGCCCCTATGGCTACACCTTC. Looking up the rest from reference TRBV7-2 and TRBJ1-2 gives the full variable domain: GAGVSQSPSNKVTEKGKDVELRCDPISGHTALYWYRQSLGQGLEFLIYFQGNSAPDKSGLPSDRFSAERTGGSVSTLTIQRTQQEDSAVYLCASSLAGTGGPYGYTFGSGTRLTVV.

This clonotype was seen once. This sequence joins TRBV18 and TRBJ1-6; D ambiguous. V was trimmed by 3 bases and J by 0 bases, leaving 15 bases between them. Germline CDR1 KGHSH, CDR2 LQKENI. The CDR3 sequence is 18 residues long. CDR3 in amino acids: CASSPSAQSSSYNSPLHF. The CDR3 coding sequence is TGTGCCAGCTCACCGTCGGCACAGTCAAGCTCCTATAATTCACCCCTCCACTTT.

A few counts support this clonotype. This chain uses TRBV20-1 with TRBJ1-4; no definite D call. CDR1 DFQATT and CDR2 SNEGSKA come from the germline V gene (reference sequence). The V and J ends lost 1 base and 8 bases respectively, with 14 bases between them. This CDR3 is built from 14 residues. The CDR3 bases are TGCAGTGCTAGAGTTAAGAGGGTGGGGGAAAAACTGTTTTTT. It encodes CSARVKRVGEKLFF.

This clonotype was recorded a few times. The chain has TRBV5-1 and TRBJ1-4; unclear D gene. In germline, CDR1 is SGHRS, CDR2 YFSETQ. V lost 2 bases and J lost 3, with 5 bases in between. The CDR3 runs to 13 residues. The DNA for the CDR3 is TGCGCCAGCAGCTTCTCCCCTAATGAAAAACTGTTTTTT. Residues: CASSFSPNEKLFF.